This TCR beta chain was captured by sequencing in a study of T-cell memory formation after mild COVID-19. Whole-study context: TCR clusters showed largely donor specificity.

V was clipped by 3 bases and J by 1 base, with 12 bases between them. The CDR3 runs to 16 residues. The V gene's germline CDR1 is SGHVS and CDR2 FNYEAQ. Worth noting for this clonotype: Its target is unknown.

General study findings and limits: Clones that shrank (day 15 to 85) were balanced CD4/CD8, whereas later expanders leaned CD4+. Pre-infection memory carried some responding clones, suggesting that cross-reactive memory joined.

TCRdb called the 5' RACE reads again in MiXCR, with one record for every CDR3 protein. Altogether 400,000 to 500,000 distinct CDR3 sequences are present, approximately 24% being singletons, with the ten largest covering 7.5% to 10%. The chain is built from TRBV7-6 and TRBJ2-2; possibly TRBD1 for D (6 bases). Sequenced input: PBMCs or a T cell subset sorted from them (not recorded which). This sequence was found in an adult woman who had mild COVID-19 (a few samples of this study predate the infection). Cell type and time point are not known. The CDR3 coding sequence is TGTGCCAGCAGCTTGCTTTCGGGACAGAACACCGGGGAGCTGTTTTTT. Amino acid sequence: CASSLLSGQNTGELFF.